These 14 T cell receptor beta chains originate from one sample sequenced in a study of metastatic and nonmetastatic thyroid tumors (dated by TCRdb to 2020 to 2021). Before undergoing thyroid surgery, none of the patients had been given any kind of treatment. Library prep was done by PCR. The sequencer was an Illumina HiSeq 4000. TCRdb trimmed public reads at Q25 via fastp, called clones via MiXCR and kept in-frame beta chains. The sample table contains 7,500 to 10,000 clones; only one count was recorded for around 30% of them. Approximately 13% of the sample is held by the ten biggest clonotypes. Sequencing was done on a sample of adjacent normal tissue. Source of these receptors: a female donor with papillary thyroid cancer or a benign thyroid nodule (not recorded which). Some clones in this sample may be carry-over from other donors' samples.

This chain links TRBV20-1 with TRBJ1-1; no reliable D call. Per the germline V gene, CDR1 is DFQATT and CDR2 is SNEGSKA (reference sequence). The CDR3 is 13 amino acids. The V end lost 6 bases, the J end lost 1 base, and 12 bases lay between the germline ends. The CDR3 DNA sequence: TGCAGTGCCACCGATGTGGGGAACACTGAAGCTTTCTTT. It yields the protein CSATDVGNTEAFF.

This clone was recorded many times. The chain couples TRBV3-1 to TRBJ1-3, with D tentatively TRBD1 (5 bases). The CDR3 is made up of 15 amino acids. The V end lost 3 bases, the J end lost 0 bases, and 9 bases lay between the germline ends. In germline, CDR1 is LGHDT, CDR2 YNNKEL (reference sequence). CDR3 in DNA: TGTGCCAGCAGCCATGGGGGAAGCTCTGGAAACACCATATATTTT. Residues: CASSHGGSSGNTIYF.

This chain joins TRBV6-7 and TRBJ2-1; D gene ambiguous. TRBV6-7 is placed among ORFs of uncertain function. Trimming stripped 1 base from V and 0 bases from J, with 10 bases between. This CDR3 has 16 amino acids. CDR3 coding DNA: TGTGCCAGCAGTTACTTCTCAGAGGTCTCCTACAATGAGCAGTTCTTC. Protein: CASSYFSEVSYNEQFF.

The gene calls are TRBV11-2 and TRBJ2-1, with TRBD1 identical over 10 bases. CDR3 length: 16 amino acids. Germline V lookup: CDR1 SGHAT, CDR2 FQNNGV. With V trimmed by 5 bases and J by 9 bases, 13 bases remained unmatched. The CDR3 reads CASSLGGQGSTGEQFF. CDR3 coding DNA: TGTGCCAGCAGCCTTGGGGGACAGGGGAGTACAGGTGAGCAGTTCTTC.

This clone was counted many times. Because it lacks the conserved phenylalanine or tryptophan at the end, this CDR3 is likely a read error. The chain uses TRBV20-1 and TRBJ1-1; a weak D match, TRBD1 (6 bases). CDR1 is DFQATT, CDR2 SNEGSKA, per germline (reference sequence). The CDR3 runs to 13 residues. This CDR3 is CSARANNRVEAFL. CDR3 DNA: TGCAGCGCTAGAGCCAACAACAGGGTCGAGGCTTTCCTT.

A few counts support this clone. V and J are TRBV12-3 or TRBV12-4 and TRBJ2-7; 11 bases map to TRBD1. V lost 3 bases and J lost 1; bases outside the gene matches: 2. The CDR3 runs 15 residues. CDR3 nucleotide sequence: TGTGCCAGCAGTTTTGGGACAGGGGGGTCCTACGAGCAGTACTTC. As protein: CASSFGTGGSYEQYF.

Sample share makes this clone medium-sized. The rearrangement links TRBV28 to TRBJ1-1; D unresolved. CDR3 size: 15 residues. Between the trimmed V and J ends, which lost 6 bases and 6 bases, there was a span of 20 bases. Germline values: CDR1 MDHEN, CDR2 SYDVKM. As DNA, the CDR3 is TGTGCCAGCAGAGGTGTGTGGGCGCGGTTACCTGAAGCTTTCTTT. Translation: CASRGVWARLPEAFF.

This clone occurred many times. The CDR3 DNA reads TGTGCCAGCTCACCTGAGGAGACAGGGTATTCACCCCTCCACTTT. It encodes CASSPEETGYSPLHF. V gene TRBV18 combines with J gene TRBJ1-6; 7 bases are shared with TRBD1. The germline CDR1 and CDR2 sequences are KGHSH and LQKENI. Trimming removed 3 bases from V and 8 bases from J; junction bases left unmatched: 7. The CDR3 has 15 amino acids.

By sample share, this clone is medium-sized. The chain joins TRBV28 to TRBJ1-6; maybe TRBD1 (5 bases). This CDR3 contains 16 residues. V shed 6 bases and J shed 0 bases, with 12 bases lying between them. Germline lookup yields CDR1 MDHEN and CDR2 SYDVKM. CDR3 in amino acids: CASSRGLSSYNSPLHF. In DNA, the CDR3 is TGTGCCAGCAGCCGGGGACTCAGCTCCTATAATTCACCCCTCCACTTT.

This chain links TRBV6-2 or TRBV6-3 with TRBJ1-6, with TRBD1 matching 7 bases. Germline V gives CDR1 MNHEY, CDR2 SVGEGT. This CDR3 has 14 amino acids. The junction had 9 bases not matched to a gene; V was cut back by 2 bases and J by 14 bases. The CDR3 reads CASSYADRLWTLHF. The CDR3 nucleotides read TGTGCCAGCAGTTACGCGGACAGGCTATGGACCCTCCACTTT.

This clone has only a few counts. CDR3 sequence: CASSVNNPDPLHF. The CDR3 coding sequence is TGTGCCAGCAGTGTCAACAACCCTGATCCCCTCCACTTT. The chain joins TRBV2 to TRBJ1-6; no clear D. This CDR3 has 13 amino acids. From germline, CDR1 is SNHLY and CDR2 FYNNEI. Trimming removed 4 bases from V and 13 bases from J, with 14 bases in between.

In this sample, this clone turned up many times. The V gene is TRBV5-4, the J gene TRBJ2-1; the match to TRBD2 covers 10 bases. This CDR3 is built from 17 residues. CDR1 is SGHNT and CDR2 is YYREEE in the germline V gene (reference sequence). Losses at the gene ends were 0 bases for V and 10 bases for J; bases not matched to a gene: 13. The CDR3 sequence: CASSLALGLAWGNEQFF. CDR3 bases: TGTGCCAGCAGCTTGGCGTTGGGACTAGCGTGGGGAAACGAGCAGTTCTTC.

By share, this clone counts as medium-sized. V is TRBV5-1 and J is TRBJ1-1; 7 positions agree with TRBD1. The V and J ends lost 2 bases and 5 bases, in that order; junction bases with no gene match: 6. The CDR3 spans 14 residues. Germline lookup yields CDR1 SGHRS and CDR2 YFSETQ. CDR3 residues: CASSFLDRETEAFF. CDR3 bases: TGCGCCAGCAGCTTCCTCGACAGGGAGACTGAAGCTTTCTTT.

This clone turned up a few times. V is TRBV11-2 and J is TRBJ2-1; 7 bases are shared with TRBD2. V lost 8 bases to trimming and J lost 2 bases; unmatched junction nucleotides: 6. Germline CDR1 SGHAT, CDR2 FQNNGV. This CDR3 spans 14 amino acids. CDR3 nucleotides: TGTGCCAGCGCACCGGGACTAACCTACAATGAGCAGTTCTTC. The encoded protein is CASAPGLTYNEQFF.